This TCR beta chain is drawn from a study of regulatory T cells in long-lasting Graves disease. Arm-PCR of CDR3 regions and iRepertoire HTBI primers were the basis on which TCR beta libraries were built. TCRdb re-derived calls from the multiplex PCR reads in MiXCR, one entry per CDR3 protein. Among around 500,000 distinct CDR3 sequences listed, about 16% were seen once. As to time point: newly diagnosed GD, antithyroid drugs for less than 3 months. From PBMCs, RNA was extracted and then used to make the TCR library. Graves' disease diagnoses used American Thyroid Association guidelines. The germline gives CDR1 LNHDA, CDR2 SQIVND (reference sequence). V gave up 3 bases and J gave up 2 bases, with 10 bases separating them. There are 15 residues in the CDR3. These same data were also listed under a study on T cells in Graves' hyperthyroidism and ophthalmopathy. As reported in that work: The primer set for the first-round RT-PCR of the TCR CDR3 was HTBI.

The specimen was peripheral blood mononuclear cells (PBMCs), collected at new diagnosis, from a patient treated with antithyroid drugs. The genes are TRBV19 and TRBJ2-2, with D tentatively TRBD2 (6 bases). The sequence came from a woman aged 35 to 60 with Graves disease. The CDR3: CASSIRTTNTGELFF. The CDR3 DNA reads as TGTGCCAGTAGTATCCGGACTACAAACACCGGGGAGCTGTTTTTT. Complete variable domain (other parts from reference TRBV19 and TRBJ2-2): DGGITQSPKYLFRKEGQNVTLSCEQNLNHDAMYWYRQDPGQGLRLIYYSQIVNDFQKGDIAEGYSVSREKKESFPLTVTSAQKNPTAFYLCASSIRTTNTGELFFGEGSRLTVL.